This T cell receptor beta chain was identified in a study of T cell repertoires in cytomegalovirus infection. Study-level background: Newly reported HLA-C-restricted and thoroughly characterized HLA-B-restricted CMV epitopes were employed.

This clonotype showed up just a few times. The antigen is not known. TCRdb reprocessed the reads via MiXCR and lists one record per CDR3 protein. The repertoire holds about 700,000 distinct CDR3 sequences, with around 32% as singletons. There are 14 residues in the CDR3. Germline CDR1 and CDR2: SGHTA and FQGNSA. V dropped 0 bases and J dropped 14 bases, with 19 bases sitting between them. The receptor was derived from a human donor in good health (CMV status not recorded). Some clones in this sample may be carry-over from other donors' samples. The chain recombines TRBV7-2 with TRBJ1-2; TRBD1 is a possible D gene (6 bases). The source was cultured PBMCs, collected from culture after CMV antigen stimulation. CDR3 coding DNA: TGTGCCAGCAGCTTAGCAGGAGGTGGGGGGGCGCGAACCTTC. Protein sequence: CASSLAGGGGARTF.